This TCR beta chain was identified during a study of beta chain features in type 1 diabetes. Study-level points and caveats: TCRB CDR3s from Type 1 diabetes patients were moderately but significantly shorter in all four CD4+ subsets.

J gave up 5 bases and V 5 bases, and 0 bases lay outside the gene matches. Germline assignment: CDR1 LNHDA and CDR2 SQIVND (reference sequence). This CDR3 contains 12 residues. Expressed TCRB transcripts were sequenced because the entire RNA isolate underwent reverse transcription. Assay: immunoSEQ multiplex PCR; the TCRdb copy retains only in-frame clones and omits some. The profile shows some 660,000 clones, more than 13% of them singletons. A note on this clone: Its specificity is not known.

This receptor was identified in a man aged 18 to 29 with type 1 diabetes. The rearrangement uses TRBV19 and TRBJ1-2; TRBD1 matches 9 bases. Sequencing input: naive CD4+ T cells from blood. The CDR3 DNA sequence: TGTGCCAGTAGTGACAGGGGGTATGGCTACACCTTC. Amino acids: CASSDRGYGYTF.